Listed here are 10 T cell receptor beta chains from one sample, sequenced in a study of blood T cell repertoires in COVID-19. The table came from immunoSEQ multiplex PCR; TCRdb's copy has only in-frame clones and leaves some out. The sample shows roughly 82,000 clones, 90% of them seen only once. Material for sequencing was peripheral blood. Source of these receptors: a woman aged 45-65 years in a cohort sampled during active COVID-19.

The chain has TRBV11-2 and TRBJ2-7; TRBD1 aligns across 7 bases. CDR3 length equals 15 residues. Unmatched junction bases numbered 11, after V lost 5 bases and J lost 4 bases. Per germline, CDR1 SGHAT and CDR2 FQNNGV. The CDR3 DNA follows: TGTGCCAGCAGCCCGCGACAGGGTTTAGGGTACGAGCAGTACTTC. Translated, it gives CASSPRQGLGYEQYF.

The chain recombines TRBV6-5 with TRBJ1-2; D gene uncertain. This CDR3 has 13 amino acids. Germline CDR1 and CDR2: MNHEY and SVGAGI. Deletions cut 10 bases from V and 2 bases from J, with 14 bases between. CDR3 region: CATAEVSNYGYTF. In DNA, the CDR3 is TGTGCCACAGCAGAGGTATCGAACTATGGCTACACCTTC.

This clone was detected only once. The CDR3 region is CASSSTGEGGTGELFF. The CDR3 nucleotides are TGTGCCAGCAGTTCGACAGGGGAAGGTGGGACCGGGGAGCTGTTTTTT. This rearrangement joins TRBV28 to TRBJ2-2, with 8 bases fitting TRBD1. The CDR3 has 16 amino acids. The ends lost 4 bases at V and 5 bases at J; junction bases unmatched: 9. The germline gives CDR1 MDHEN, CDR2 SYDVKM.

The chain is built from TRBV7-9 and TRBJ2-4; no definite D call. The V end lost 2 bases, the J end lost 9 bases, and 8 bases lay between the germline ends. Germline V lookup: CDR1 SEHNR, CDR2 FQNEAQ (reference sequence). The CDR3 has 12 amino acids. CDR3 sequence reads: CASSLTHGIQYF. The CDR3 bases are TGTGCCAGCAGCTTAACCCACGGCATTCAGTACTTC.

The J gene is TRBJ2-1, the V gene TRBV30, with TRBD2 matching over 8 bases. The V gene end was trimmed by 3 bases and the J gene end by 6 bases; junction bases not matched to a gene: 13. The CDR3 runs 16 residues. Germline assignment: CDR1 GTSNPN and CDR2 SVGIG (reference sequence). The CDR3 bases are TGTGCCTGGAGGGCTAGCGGGCTAGCTACGGGCAATGAGCAGTTCTTC. Translated: CAWRASGLATGNEQFF.

This clone came up once. The CDR3 DNA sequence: TGTGCCAGCAGTCTCGGACATTTGGGGTATGGCTACACCTTC. Amino acids: CASSLGHLGYGYTF. V usage is TRBV9 and J usage is TRBJ1-2; perhaps TRBD1 as D (5 bases). CDR3 length: 14 residues. V was clipped by 5 bases and J by 5 bases, with 16 bases between them. The germline CDR1 and CDR2 sequences are SGDLS and YYNGEE. Complete variable domain (other parts from reference TRBV9 and TRBJ1-2): DSGVTQTPKHLITATGQRVTLRCSPRSGDLSVYWYQQSLDQGLQFLIQYYNGEERAKGNILERFSAQQFPDLHSELNLSSLELGDSALYFCASSLGHLGYGYTFGSGTRLTVV.

This chain joins TRBV19 and TRBJ2-1; TRBD1 agrees at 8 bases. In germline, CDR1 is LNHDA, CDR2 SQIVND (reference sequence). The CDR3 covers 15 residues. With 3 bases clipped from V and 8 bases from J, the junction kept 9 bases outside the gene matches. CDR3 bases: TGTGCCAGTAGTATCCTCGGGACAGGACCGGATGAGCAGTTCTTC. This translates into CASSILGTGPDEQFF.

The gene calls are TRBV19 and TRBJ2-3, with TRBD2 identical over 9 bases. V shed 4 bases, J shed 0 bases, and the junction held 8 bases outside the gene matches. Germline V lookup: CDR1 LNHDA, CDR2 SQIVND (reference sequence). The CDR3 loop spans 17 amino acids. CDR3 sequence (DNA): TGTGCCAGTAGTACAATTACAACTAGCGGGAGCACAGATACGCAGTATTTT. Protein product: CASSTITTSGSTDTQYF. The full variable domain, with the rest looked up from reference TRBV19 and TRBJ2-3, is DGGITQSPKYLFRKEGQNVTLSCEQNLNHDAMYWYRQDPGQGLRLIYYSQIVNDFQKGDIAEGYSVSREKKESFPLTVTSAQKNPTAFYLCASSTITTSGSTDTQYFGPGTRLTVL.

Here the CDR3 DNA reads TGTGCCAGCAGGTCGCTAGCCGCAGATACGCAGTATTTT. Translating gives CASRSLAADTQYF. The chain couples TRBV6-6 to TRBJ2-3, with a tentative D call TRBD2 (5 bases). CDR1 is MNHNY and CDR2 is SVGAGI in the germline V gene (reference sequence). The CDR3 has 13 residues. Trimming shortened V by 6 bases and J by 4 bases, and 11 bases separated the two germline ends.

The rearrangement joins TRBV6-6 to TRBJ1-4, with D possibly TRBD1 on 6 matching bases. Deletions cut 5 bases from V and 0 bases from J, with 16 bases between. Germline V lookup: CDR1 MNHNY, CDR2 SVGAGI (reference sequence). The CDR3 is 17 amino acids. CDR3 sequence: CASSRFGTSATNEKLFF. Written as DNA, the CDR3 is TGTGCCAGCAGTCGGTTCGGGACATCTGCAACTAATGAAAAACTGTTTTTT.